These 20 T cell receptor beta chains share one sample of origin, sequenced in a study of blood T cell repertoires in COVID-19. Libraries were prepared by immunoSEQ multiplex PCR; TCRdb keeps only in-frame clonotypes and omits some of them. The table includes about 170,000 clones, more than 75% detected once. The material sequenced was peripheral blood. Receptor source: a man in his late teens or twenties with active or convalescent COVID-19.

V usage is TRBV10-2 and J usage is TRBJ1-5, with a tentative D call TRBD1 (5 bases). This CDR3 region has 14 residues. With 4 bases removed from V and 5 bases from J, the gap between germline ends came to 12 bases. Germline V CDR1 and CDR2: WSHSY, SAAADI. CDR3 nucleotides: TGCGCCAGCAGTGGTTGGGGGGGGGATCAGCCCCAGCATTTT. It specifies CASSGWGGDQPQHF.

The chain carries TRBV6-5 and TRBJ1-3; TRBD1 matches 7 bases. V shed 2 bases, J shed 4 bases, and the junction held 5 bases outside the gene matches. Germline V gene sequence: CDR1 MNHEY, CDR2 SVGAGI. The CDR3 is 15 amino acids. The CDR3 loop is CASSYDRARGNTIYF. In DNA form, the CDR3 reads TGTGCCAGCAGTTACGACAGGGCGCGAGGAAACACCATATATTTT.

This clone was counted only a few times. The chain has TRBV27 and TRBJ1-5; D gene unclear. The CDR3 extends over 15 amino acids. The germline V and J ends were trimmed by 8 bases and 1 base, with 15 bases remaining between them. CDR1 and CDR2 from the germline V gene are MNHEY and SMNVEV (reference sequence). The CDR3 is CASALADGSNQPQHF. CDR3 sequence (DNA): TGTGCCAGCGCCCTAGCGGACGGGAGCAATCAGCCCCAGCATTTT.

V gene TRBV7-8 combines with J gene TRBJ1-1, with a weak D call TRBD1 (6 bases). The CDR3 sequence is 15 residues long. The ends were cut back, 1 base at V and 4 bases at J, with 13 bases in the middle. In germline, CDR1 is SGHVS, CDR2 FQNEAQ. Written as DNA, the CDR3 is TGTGCCAGCAGCTTAGAACAGGGTCTCAGCACTGAAGCTTTCTTT. It is translated as CASSLEQGLSTEAFF.

V usage is TRBV15 and J usage is TRBJ1-2; D gene uncertain. V dropped 0 bases and J dropped 4 bases, with 12 bases sitting between them. The CDR3 spans 15 residues. The germline CDR1 and CDR2 sequences are LNHNV and YYDKDF (reference sequence). CDR3 nucleotides: TGTGCCACCAGCAGAGATTGGGCCGCCCGCTATGGCTACACCTTC. It translates to CATSRDWAARYGYTF.

V is TRBV6-1 and J is TRBJ1-2, with a tentative D call TRBD1 (5 bases). V was trimmed by 10 bases and J by 0 bases, leaving 12 bases between them. The germline CDR1 and CDR2 sequences are MNHNS and SASEGT. The CDR3 runs to 13 residues. In DNA, the CDR3 is TGTGCCATCCAGAAAGGGGCTAACTATGGCTACACCTTC. Translated, it gives CAIQKGANYGYTF.

This chain joins TRBV27 and TRBJ1-6; D is possibly TRBD1 (6 bases). CDR1 and CDR2 from the germline V gene are MNHEY and SMNVEV (reference sequence). The CDR3 has 17 residues. V lost 0 bases and J lost 6, with 15 bases in between. The CDR3: CASSLSAQGTGNSPLHF. The CDR3, as DNA: TGTGCCAGCAGTTTATCGGCCCAGGGGACGGGTAATTCACCCCTCCACTTT.

This clone was detected a few times. The CDR3 bases are TGTGCCAGCAGTGAACTCGCAGGGACAAATCAGCCCCAGCATTTT. Translation gives CASSELAGTNQPQHF. The V gene is TRBV6-1, the J gene TRBJ1-5; possible D gene TRBD1, 6 bases. Trimming removed 2 bases from V and 4 bases from J, with 12 bases in between. CDR3 length equals 15 residues. Germline CDR1 and CDR2: MNHNS and SASEGT.

V and J are TRBV14 and TRBJ1-1; D is perhaps TRBD1 (5 bases). Per the germline V gene, CDR1 is SGHDN and CDR2 is FVKESK. CDR3 length: 14 residues. Trimming removed 4 bases from V and 4 bases from J, with 13 bases in between. In nucleotides, the CDR3 is TGTGCCAGCAGCCCCGGTGGGGGGGTCACTGAAGCTTTCTTT. Translated: CASSPGGGVTEAFF. Drawing the rest from reference TRBV14 and TRBJ1-1, the complete variable domain is EAGVTQFPSHSVIEKGQTVTLRCDPISGHDNLYWYRRVMGKEIKFLLHFVKESKQDESGMPNNRFLAERTGGTYSTLKVQPAELEDSGVYFCASSPGGGVTEAFFGQGTRLTVV.

The chain has TRBV5-1 and TRBJ1-1, with 10 positions matching TRBD1. CDR1 is SGHRS and CDR2 is YFSETQ in the germline V gene. V gave up 4 bases and J gave up 7 bases; unmatched junction bases: 4. The CDR3 extends over 13 amino acids. The CDR3 bases are TGCGCCAGCAGCCTGGGACAGGGGTATGAAGCTTTCTTT. Its translation: CASSLGQGYEAFF.

The genes are TRBV2 and TRBJ1-1; D is unresolved. From germline, CDR1 is SNHLY and CDR2 FYNNEI. Trimming shortened V by 4 bases and J by 3 bases, and 18 bases separated the two germline ends. The CDR3 spans 16 residues. CDR3 amino acids: CASSVGFAPEDTEAFF. Here the CDR3 DNA reads TGTGCCAGCAGTGTGGGGTTCGCGCCGGAGGACACTGAAGCTTTCTTT. The full variable domain, completed using reference TRBV2 and TRBJ1-1, is EPEVTQTPSHQVTQMGQEVILRCVPISNHLYFYWYRQILGQKVEFLVSFYNNEISEKSEIFDDQFSVERPDGSNFTLKIRSTKLEDSAMYFCASSVGFAPEDTEAFFGQGTRLTVV.

V usage is TRBV5-1 and J usage is TRBJ2-7; perhaps TRBD1 as D (6 bases). The germline CDR1 and CDR2 sequences are SGHRS and YFSETQ. Trimming removed 1 base from V and 0 bases from J, with 17 bases in between. The CDR3 is made up of 17 amino acids. The CDR3 here is CASSLRQVNPSSYEQYV. In DNA form, the CDR3 reads TGCGCCAGCAGCTTGAGACAGGTGAACCCTAGCTCCTACGAGCAGTACGTC.

This clone has just one count. This rearrangement joins TRBV2 to TRBJ2-7; D perhaps matches TRBD2 (6 bases). Germline V gene data show CDR1 as SNHLY and CDR2 as FYNNEI. The CDR3 loop spans 16 amino acids. Trimming shortened V by 8 bases and J by 0 bases, and 20 bases separated the two germline ends. The CDR3, as DNA: TGTGCCAGCTCCAGCTGGGGCGGGGTTAGCTCCTACGAGCAGTACGTC. Translating it yields CASSSWGGVSSYEQYV.

This chain connects TRBV6-2 or TRBV6-3 to TRBJ1-2; D is unresolved. This CDR3 is 12 amino acids long. Germline V gene data show CDR1 as MNHEY and CDR2 as SVGEGT. V lost 6 bases to trimming and J lost 4 bases, with 9 bases between them. The CDR3 is CASSSVFYGYTF. The CDR3 DNA follows: TGTGCCAGCAGCTCCGTTTTCTATGGCTACACCTTC.

The gene calls are TRBV5-5 and TRBJ1-2; TRBD1 agrees at 7 bases. Germline-derived CDR1 and CDR2 are SGHKS and YYEKEE (reference sequence). This CDR3 region has 17 residues. After removal of 5 bases from V and 1 base from J, the junction contained 14 bases not matched to a gene. Here the CDR3 DNA reads TGTGCCAGCAGTTCGCTCACCGGGACAGTGGTTAACTATGGCTACACCTTC. Translated, it gives CASSSLTGTVVNYGYTF.

V and J are TRBV10-1 and TRBJ2-4; D is perhaps TRBD1 (5 bases). Germline CDR1 and CDR2: WNHNN and SYGVQD (reference sequence). The germline V and J ends were trimmed by 2 bases and 0 bases, with 20 bases remaining between them. The CDR3 has 19 amino acids. The CDR3 sequence is CASSEGQRDAKLAKNIQYF. Here the CDR3 DNA reads TGCGCCAGCAGTGAGGGACAACGAGACGCAAAACTAGCCAAAAACATTCAGTACTTC.

V and J are TRBV7-9 and TRBJ1-4, with a tentative D call TRBD1 (5 bases). This CDR3 has 17 amino acids. CDR1 and CDR2 (germline): SEHNR, FQNEAQ (reference sequence). Trimming left V 3 bases short and J 2 bases short, with 16 bases between. As DNA, the CDR3 is TGTGCCAGCAGCTTCTATGCTCCGGGGGGTACTAATGAAAAACTGTTTTTT. This gives the protein CASSFYAPGGTNEKLFF.

The V call is TRBV7-9, the J call TRBJ2-2; 9 bases fit TRBD1. CDR1 SEHNR and CDR2 FQNEAQ come from the germline V gene (reference sequence). V shed 4 bases, J shed 2 bases, and the junction held 5 bases outside the gene matches. The CDR3 totals 16 residues. The DNA for the CDR3 is TGTGCCAGCAGCTCGGGACAGGGATTTAACACCGGGGAGCTGTTTTTT. Amino acid sequence: CASSSGQGFNTGELFF. The whole variable domain, filled in from reference TRBV7-9 and TRBJ2-2, reads DTGVSQNPRHKITKRGQNVTFRCDPISEHNRLYWYRQTLGQGPEFLTYFQNEAQLEKSRLLSDRFSAERPKGSFSTLEIQRTEQGDSAMYLCASSSGQGFNTGELFFGEGSRLTVL.

CDR3 DNA: TGTGCCAGCAGTTTGATAGGGGAGGTTGGCGAGCAGTACTTC. It yields the protein CASSLIGEVGEQYF. The rearrangement joins TRBV27 to TRBJ2-7, with a tentative D call TRBD2 (6 bases). In germline, CDR1 is MNHEY, CDR2 SMNVEV (reference sequence). V was clipped by 3 bases and J by 6 bases, with 15 bases between them. The CDR3 runs to 14 residues.

The chain has TRBV5-1 and TRBJ2-7, with 8 bases that match TRBD2. The trim removed 4 bases at V and 0 bases at J, leaving 12 bases unmatched. The CDR3 extends over 17 amino acids. Germline V gives CDR1 SGHRS, CDR2 YFSETQ. CDR3 amino acids: CASSPTPSGPNSYEQYF. The DNA of the CDR3 is TGCGCCAGCAGCCCTACACCTAGCGGGCCTAACTCCTACGAGCAGTACTTC. The entire variable domain, with the rest obtained from reference TRBV5-1 and TRBJ2-7, is as follows: KAGVTQTPRYLIKTRGQQVTLSCSPISGHRSVSWYQQTPGQGLQFLFEYFSETQRNKGNFPGRFSGRQFSNSRSEMNVSTLELGDSALYLCASSPTPSGPNSYEQYFGPGTRLTVT.